The clone carrying this T cell receptor beta chain was seen at least ten times. The antigen is not known. This entry comes from a study of read filtering for tumor transcriptome and immune sequencing. The library was built from about 400 ng RNA with molecular barcoded adaptors for alpha/delta and beta/gamma chains. TCRdb fed the reads into MiXCR, producing one record per CDR3 protein. Of tens of thousands of distinct CDR3 sequences in the sample, 13% to 15% were seen once. Losses at the gene ends were 5 bases for V and 7 bases for J; bases not matched to a gene: 4. The CDR3 spans 14 residues. Notes on the study in general: IR-seq captured clonotypes deeper and more reliably than RNA-seq.

The clonotype originates from a donor at least 40 years old with multiple myeloma. This rearrangement joins TRBV12-3 or TRBV12-4 to TRBJ2-3; 12 bases line up with TRBD2. The sample taken for sequencing was a population of CD138-negative cells sorted from bone marrow. The CDR3 coding sequence is TGTGCCAGCAGTACTAGCGGGGGGCCGAATACGCAGTATTTT. It encodes CASSTSGGPNTQYF.